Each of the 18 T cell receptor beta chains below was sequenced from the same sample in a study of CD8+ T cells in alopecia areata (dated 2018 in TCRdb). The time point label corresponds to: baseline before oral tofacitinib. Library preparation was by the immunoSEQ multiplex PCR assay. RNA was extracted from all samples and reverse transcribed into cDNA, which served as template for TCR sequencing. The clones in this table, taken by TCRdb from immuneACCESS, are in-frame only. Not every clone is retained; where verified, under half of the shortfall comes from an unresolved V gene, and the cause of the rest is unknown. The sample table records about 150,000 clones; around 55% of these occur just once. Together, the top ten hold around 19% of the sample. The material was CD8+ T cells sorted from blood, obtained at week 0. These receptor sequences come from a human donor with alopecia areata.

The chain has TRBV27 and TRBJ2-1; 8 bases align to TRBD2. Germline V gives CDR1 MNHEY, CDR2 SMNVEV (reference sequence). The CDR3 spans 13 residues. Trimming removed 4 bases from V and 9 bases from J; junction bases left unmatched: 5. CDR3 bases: TGTGCCAGCAGTTCGGGGGGGCCTCGTGAGCAGTTCTTC. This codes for CASSSGGPREQFF.

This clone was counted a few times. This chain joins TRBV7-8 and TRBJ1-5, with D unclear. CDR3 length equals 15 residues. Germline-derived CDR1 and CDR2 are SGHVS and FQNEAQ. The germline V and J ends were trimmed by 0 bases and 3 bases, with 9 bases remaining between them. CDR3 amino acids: CASSLARSVNQPQHF. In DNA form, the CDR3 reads TGTGCCAGCAGCTTAGCACGGTCAGTCAATCAGCCCCAGCATTTT.

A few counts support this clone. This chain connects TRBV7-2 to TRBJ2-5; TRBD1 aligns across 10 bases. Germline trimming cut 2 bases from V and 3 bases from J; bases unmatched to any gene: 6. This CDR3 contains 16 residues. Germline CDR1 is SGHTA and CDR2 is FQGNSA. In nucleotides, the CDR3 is TGTGCCAGCAGCTTACGTCCCGGGACAGGGGAAGAGACCCAGTACTTC. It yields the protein CASSLRPGTGEETQYF.

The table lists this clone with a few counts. The CDR3 protein is CASSPQDGTYNEQFF. The CDR3 coding sequence is TGTGCCAGCAGTCCGCAGGACGGTACCTACAATGAGCAGTTCTTC. The chain has TRBV6-5 and TRBJ2-1; no clear D gene. Trimming removed 5 bases from V and 2 bases from J, with 13 bases in between. CDR3 length equals 15 residues. The germline V gene encodes CDR1 MNHEY and CDR2 SVGAGI.

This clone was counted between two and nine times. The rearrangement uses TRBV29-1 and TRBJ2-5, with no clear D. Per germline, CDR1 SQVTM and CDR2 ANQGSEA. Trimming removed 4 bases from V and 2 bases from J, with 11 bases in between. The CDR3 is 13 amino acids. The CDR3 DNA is TGCAGCGTTGTCGTCAGGATACAAGAGACCCAGTACTTC. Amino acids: CSVVVRIQETQYF.

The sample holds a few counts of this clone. The CDR3 coding sequence is TGTGCCAGCGGGACAGGCATAAACACCGGGGAGCTGTTTTTT. It yields the protein CASGTGINTGELFF. The chain combines TRBV7-8 with TRBJ2-2; the match to TRBD1 covers 8 bases. This CDR3 is built from 14 residues. Germline-derived CDR1 and CDR2 are SGHVS and FQNEAQ. Germline trimming cut 8 bases from V and 2 bases from J; bases unmatched to any gene: 4.

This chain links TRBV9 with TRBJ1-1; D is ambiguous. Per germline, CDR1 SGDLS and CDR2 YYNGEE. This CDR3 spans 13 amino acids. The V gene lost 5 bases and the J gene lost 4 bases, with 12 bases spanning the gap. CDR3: CASSLGDLTEAFF. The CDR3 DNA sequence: TGTGCCAGCAGTTTGGGCGATCTCACTGAAGCTTTCTTT. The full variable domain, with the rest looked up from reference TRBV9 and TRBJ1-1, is DSGVTQTPKHLITATGQRVTLRCSPRSGDLSVYWYQQSLDQGLQFLIQYYNGEERAKGNILERFSAQQFPDLHSELNLSSLELGDSALYFCASSLGDLTEAFFGQGTRLTVV.

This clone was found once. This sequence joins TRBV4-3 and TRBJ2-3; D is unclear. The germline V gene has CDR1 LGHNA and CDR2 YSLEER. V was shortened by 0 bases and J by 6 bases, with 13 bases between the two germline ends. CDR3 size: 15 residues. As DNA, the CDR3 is TGCGCCAGCAGCCAAGATGTAAGCGACGGGGATACGCAGTATTTT. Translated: CASSQDVSDGDTQYF.

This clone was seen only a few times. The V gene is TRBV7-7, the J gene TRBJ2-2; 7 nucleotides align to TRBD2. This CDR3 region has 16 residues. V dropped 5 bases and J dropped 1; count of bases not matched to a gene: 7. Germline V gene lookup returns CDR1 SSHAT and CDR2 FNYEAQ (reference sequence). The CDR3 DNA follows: TGTGCCAGCAGCCCCAGCCCTAGCGGGAACACCGGGGAGCTGTTTTTT. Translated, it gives CASSPSPSGNTGELFF.

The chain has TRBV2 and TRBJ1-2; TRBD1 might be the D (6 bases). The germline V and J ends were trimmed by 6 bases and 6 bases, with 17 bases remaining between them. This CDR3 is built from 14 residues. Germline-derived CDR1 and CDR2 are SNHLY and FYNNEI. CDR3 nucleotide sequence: TGTGCCAGCAGGACACGGGGGGCGGCCCATGGCTACACCTTC. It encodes CASRTRGAAHGYTF.

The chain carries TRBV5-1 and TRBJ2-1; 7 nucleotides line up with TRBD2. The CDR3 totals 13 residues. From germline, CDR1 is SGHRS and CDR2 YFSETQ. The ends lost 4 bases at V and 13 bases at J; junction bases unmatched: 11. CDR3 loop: CASSLDSGTTQFF. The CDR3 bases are TGCGCCAGCAGCCTGGACTCCGGGACTACACAGTTCTTC.

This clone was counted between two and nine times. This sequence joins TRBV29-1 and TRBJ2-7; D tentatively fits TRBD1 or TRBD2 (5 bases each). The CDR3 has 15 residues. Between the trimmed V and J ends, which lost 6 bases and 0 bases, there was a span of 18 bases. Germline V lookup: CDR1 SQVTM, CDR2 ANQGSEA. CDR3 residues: CSVRDGTISSYEQYF. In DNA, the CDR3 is TGCAGCGTCCGGGACGGTACGATAAGCTCCTACGAGCAGTACTTC.

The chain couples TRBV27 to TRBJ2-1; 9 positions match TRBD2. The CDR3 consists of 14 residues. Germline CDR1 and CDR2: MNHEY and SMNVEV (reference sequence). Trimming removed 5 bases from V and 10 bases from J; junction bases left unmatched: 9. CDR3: CASSVTSGWGEQFF. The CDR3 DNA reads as TGTGCCAGCAGTGTGACTAGCGGATGGGGGGAGCAGTTCTTC.

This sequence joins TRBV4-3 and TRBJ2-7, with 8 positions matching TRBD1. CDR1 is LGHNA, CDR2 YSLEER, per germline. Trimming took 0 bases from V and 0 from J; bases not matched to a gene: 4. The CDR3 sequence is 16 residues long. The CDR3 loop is CASSQDRTGSSYEQYF. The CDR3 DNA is TGCGCCAGCAGCCAAGATCGGACAGGGAGCTCCTACGAGCAGTACTTC.

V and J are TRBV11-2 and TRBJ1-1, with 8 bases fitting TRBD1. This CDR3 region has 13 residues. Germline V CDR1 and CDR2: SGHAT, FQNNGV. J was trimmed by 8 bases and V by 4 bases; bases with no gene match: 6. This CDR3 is CASSSRTGREAFF. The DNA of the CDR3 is TGTGCCAGCAGCTCCAGGACAGGGAGAGAAGCTTTCTTT. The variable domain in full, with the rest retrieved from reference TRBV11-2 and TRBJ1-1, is EAGVAQSPRYKIIEKRQSVAFWCNPISGHATLYWYQQILGQGPKLLIQFQNNGVVDDSQLPKDRFSAERLKGVDSTLKIQPAKLEDSAVYLCASSSRTGREAFFGQGTRLTVV.

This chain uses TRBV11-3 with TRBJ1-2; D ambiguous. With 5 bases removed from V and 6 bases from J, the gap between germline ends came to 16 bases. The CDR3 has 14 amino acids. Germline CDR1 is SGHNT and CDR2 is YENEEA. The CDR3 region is CASSPRTKIDGYTF. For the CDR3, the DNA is TGTGCCAGCAGCCCACGAACAAAGATTGATGGCTACACCTTC.

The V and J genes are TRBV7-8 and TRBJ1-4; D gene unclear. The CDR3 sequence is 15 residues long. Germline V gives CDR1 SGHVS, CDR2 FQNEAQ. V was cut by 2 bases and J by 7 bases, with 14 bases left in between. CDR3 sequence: CASSLRPIGPEKLFF. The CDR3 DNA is TGTGCCAGCAGCTTAAGGCCTATAGGTCCTGAAAAACTGTTTTTT. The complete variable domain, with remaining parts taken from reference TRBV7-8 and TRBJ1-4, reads GAGVSQSPRYKVAKRGQDVALRCDPISGHVSLFWYQQALGQGPEFLTYFQNEAQLDKSGLPSDRFFAERPEGSVSTLKIQRTQQEDSAVYLCASSLRPIGPEKLFFGSGTQLSVL.

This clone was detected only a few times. The CDR3 spells CASSPWGSGANVLTF. The CDR3 DNA sequence: TGTGCCAGCAGCCCTTGGGGCTCTGGGGCCAACGTCCTGACTTTC. The J gene is TRBJ2-6, the V gene TRBV14; no clear D. Germline V gene lookup returns CDR1 SGHDN and CDR2 FVKESK. V was cut by 4 bases and J by 0 bases, with 7 bases left in between. The length of the CDR3 is 15 residues.